This T cell receptor beta chain is from a study of T-cell reconstitution after alpha-beta-depleted transplantation in children (dated by TCRdb to the mid-2010s). About the study as a whole: Using TCR repertoire profiling, the study followed T-cell immune reconstitution in a quantitative way in children after TCRalphabeta/CD19-depleted allogeneic hematopoietic cell transplantation. The investigation overall reported the following: In some patients, high TCRbeta diversity at day 60 was attributed to recipient T cells and intrathymic progenitors that had survived conditioning. Apparently early alphabetaT-cell count recovery about two months after transplant reportedly relied on only several hundred rapidly expanded clones derived from non-depleted graft cells. Over the following months the frequencies of hyperexpanded clones went down, and after one year T-cell counts and TCRbeta diversity were mostly credited to newly produced T cells.

Ten or more counts support this clonotype. This receptor's antigen is unknown. No clone much larger than this one lies a single base away; base qualities are absent. The library was built by means of PCR. Sequencer: Illumina HiSeq 2500. To normalize quantification of the TCRbeta repertoire, the TCR libraries were built with molecular barcoding that relied on unique molecular identifiers. Using fastp at Q25 and MiXCR, TCRdb reprocessed the public reads and kept productive beta chains. Identical CDR3 proteins give one entry, which carries the most common genes and DNA. The sample table lists about 420,000 distinct CDR3 sequences, under 20% of them with a count of one. The ten largest account for less than 30% of the sample. What the treatment or condition label conveys for this sample: allogeneic hematopoietic cell transplantation with graft depleted of TCRalphabeta T cells and CD19 B cells. Transplant recipients were children who received TCRalphabeta/CD19-depleted allogeneic hematopoietic cell grafts.

From cysteine to phenylalanine, the CDR3 is 15 amino acids long. Solely the CDR3 DNA is kept, with 45 bases framed from the first base. V was cut back by 2 bases and J by 4 bases, leaving a gap of 15 bases between them. CDR1 and CDR2 are read off the germline V gene (reference sequence) as SEHNR and FQNEAQ. The material was PBMCs, mostly from graft donor cells, obtained 360 days after TCRalphabeta/CD19-depleted stem cell transplant. The TCR originated in a boy in the first two years of life who had a stem cell transplant for Wiskott-Aldrich syndrome, so the T cells may come from the graft donor. The chain joins TRBV7-9 to TRBJ2-7; the D segment could be TRBD1, given 5 matching bases. The nucleotide sequence reads as follows: TGTGCCAGCAGCTTATTCGGCCCCAAGGGGTACGAGCAGTACTTC. This codes for CASSLFGPKGYEQYF.